This TCR beta chain is drawn from a study of blood T cell repertoires in COVID-19. At the level of the study: COVID-19 samples, acute and convalescent, were from the United States, Italy and Spain. Sources were T cells, B-cell-depleted T cells, or PBMCs; the material itself was cDNA or gDNA.

Original data processing: Reference gene primers were amplified, and this amplification served to estimate nucleated cell counts. Profiling relied on immunoSEQ multiplex PCR, and the TCRdb table lists in-frame clones only, not all of them. The V and J calls and the clone size are those of that table, but D and trimming were determined from the DNA. The repertoire holds 200,000 to 250,000 clones, with around 90% as singletons. Trimming pared 6 bases from V and 3 bases from J, leaving 12 bases between. From germline, CDR1 is SNHLY and CDR2 FYNNEI. The CDR3 length is 13 residues. Enrolment of Seattle patients took place during active infection, and they were followed longitudinally.

The TCR originated in a man aged 30 to 39 with COVID-19, enrolled during active disease. Sequenced input: peripheral blood. V gene TRBV2 combines with J gene TRBJ2-7; possible D gene TRBD1, 6 bases. The CDR3 protein is CASSWTEYYEQYF. In nucleotides, the CDR3 is TGTGCCAGCAGCTGGACAGAATACTACGAGCAGTACTTC. The whole variable domain, remainder taken from reference TRBV2 and TRBJ2-7, is EPEVTQTPSHQVTQMGQEVILRCVPISNHLYFYWYRQILGQKVEFLVSFYNNEISEKSEIFDDQFSVERPDGSNFTLKIRSTKLEDSAMYFCASSWTEYYEQYFGPGTRLTVT.